The 23 T cell receptor beta chains listed next were all sequenced from one sample in a study of cytomegalovirus exposure and HLA in healthy donors. The PCR had 60 Vbeta and 13 Jbeta primers. Assay: immunoSEQ multiplex PCR; the TCRdb copy retains only in-frame clones and omits some. The sample has 55,000 to 80,000 clones; roughly 70% are singletons. The sequenced material came from PBMCs. These TCRs come from a man in his 70s in good health and CMV-seronegative.

Many counts were recorded for this clone. V and J are TRBV6-5 and TRBJ1-5; no firm D call. This CDR3 has 13 residues. Germline V CDR1 and CDR2: MNHEY, SVGAGI. V dropped 3 bases and J dropped 5 bases, with 8 bases sitting between them. In DNA form, the CDR3 reads TGTGCCAGCAGTTATTCCGAGGATCAGCCCCAGCATTTT. Its protein is CASSYSEDQPQHF.

The V and J genes are TRBV30 and TRBJ2-3, with no clear D. Looked up from germline, CDR1 is GTSNPN and CDR2 is SVGIG (reference sequence). Trimming removed 0 bases at V and 1 base at J, with 11 bases between. This CDR3 has 15 amino acids. The CDR3 coding sequence is TGTGCCTGGAGTGTACTTAGTGGTGGCACAGATACGCAGTATTTT. Translation gives CAWSVLSGGTDTQYF.

This chain uses TRBV7-8 with TRBJ2-7; 7 bases map to TRBD2. Per germline, CDR1 SGHVS and CDR2 FQNEAQ. This CDR3 contains 15 residues. J lost 2 bases, V lost 7 bases, and 11 bases had no gene match. The CDR3 region has the DNA TGTGCCAGCATTTTGCGGCGGGAGACGGCCTACGAGCAGTACTTC. Translating it yields CASILRRETAYEQYF.

The chain uses TRBV9 and TRBJ2-5; the match to TRBD1 covers 7 bases. The closer fit of TRBJ2-7 to the DNA end suggests the J call may be wrong. The CDR3 runs to 15 residues. The germline CDR1 and CDR2 sequences are SGDLS and YYNGEE. CDR3 region: CASSAGQDPSYEQYF. CDR3 bases: TGTGCCAGCAGCGCCGGACAGGACCCCTCCTACGAGCAGTACTTC.

This clone was counted a single time. The V gene is TRBV6-1, the J gene TRBJ2-3, with 12 bases fitting TRBD2. Trimming removed 3 bases from V and 1 base from J; junction bases left unmatched: 5. Germline loops: CDR1 MNHNS, CDR2 SASEGT. This CDR3 comprises 17 residues. DNA of the CDR3: TGTGCCAGCAGTGAGAATGGACTAGCGGGACGCACAGATACGCAGTATTTT. Protein: CASSENGLAGRTDTQYF.

The V call is TRBV10-2, the J call TRBJ2-5, with 7 bases lining up with TRBD2. The tail of the sequence fits TRBJ2-7 better, so the J call may be wrong. The germline V gene has CDR1 WSHSY and CDR2 SAAADI. This CDR3 region has 15 residues. CDR3 protein: CASSGAGEQNYEQYF. DNA of the CDR3: TGCGCCAGCAGTGGCGCGGGGGAGCAGAACTACGAGCAGTACTTC.

The V gene is TRBV7-2, the J gene TRBJ2-3, with TRBD2 matching 12 bases. V shed 8 bases and J 6 bases; nucleotides not matched to a gene: 9. Germline CDR1 reads SGHTA; CDR2 reads FQGNSA. This CDR3 spans 15 amino acids. CDR3 in amino acids: CASAGLAGLGDTQYF. Here the CDR3 DNA reads TGTGCCAGCGCCGGACTAGCGGGGTTAGGCGATACGCAGTATTTT.

This chain uses TRBV30 with TRBJ2-1; weak D call: TRBD2 (6 bases). The CDR3 loop spans 14 amino acids. The germline V gene has CDR1 GTSNPN and CDR2 SVGIG (reference sequence). The V end lost 0 bases, the J end lost 6 bases, and 12 bases lay between the germline ends. CDR3 bases: TGTGCCTGGAGTGTACGACTAGTAGCCAATGAGCAGTTCTTC. The encoded protein is CAWSVRLVANEQFF.

This clone was detected a few times. Written as DNA, the CDR3 is TGTGCCAGCAGTTACTCAGGGGGCAGTGAAAAACTGTTTTTT. Its protein is CASSYSGGSEKLFF. The rearrangement links TRBV6-6 to TRBJ1-4; the match to TRBD1 covers 7 bases. CDR3 size: 14 residues. Per the germline V gene, CDR1 is MNHNY and CDR2 is SVGAGI (reference sequence). After removal of 0 bases from V and 7 bases from J, the junction contained 2 bases not matched to a gene.

The rearrangement links TRBV11-2 to TRBJ2-1; tentative D call: TRBD1 (6 bases). The CDR3 is 14 residues long. V lost 2 bases and J lost 5, with 10 bases in between. Germline values: CDR1 SGHAT, CDR2 FQNNGV. Here the CDR3 reads CASSLQRTDNEQFF. The CDR3 DNA reads TGTGCCAGCAGCTTACAAAGGACAGACAATGAGCAGTTCTTC.

This CDR3 reads CAWSTGTGVFNQPQHF. The DNA of the CDR3 is TGTGCCTGGAGTACCGGGACAGGGGTCTTCAATCAGCCCCAGCATTTT. The rearrangement uses TRBV30 and TRBJ1-5; 10 nucleotides agree with TRBD1. V was clipped by 2 bases and J by 3 bases; unmatched bases: 7. The CDR3 is 16 residues long. CDR1 and CDR2 from the germline V gene are GTSNPN and SVGIG (reference sequence). The whole variable domain, remainder taken from reference TRBV30 and TRBJ1-5, is SQTIHQWPATLVQPVGSPLSLECTVEGTSNPNLYWYRQAAGRGLQLLFYSVGIGQISSEVPQNLSASRPQDRQFILSSKKLLLSDSGFYLCAWSTGTGVFNQPQHFGDGTRLSIL.

This chain links TRBV6-1 with TRBJ2-7, with 7 positions matching TRBD1. The CDR3 contains 15 residues. J lost 4 bases, V lost 9 bases, and 15 bases had no gene match. The germline V gene has CDR1 MNHNS and CDR2 SASEGT. In nucleotides, the CDR3 is TGTGCCAGTAACAGGGGAGCGGACTGGGGATACGAGCAGTACTTC. Translating it yields CASNRGADWGYEQYF.

The table lists this clone with a few counts. The CDR3 spells CASSLDRGDTEAFF. CDR3 DNA: TGTGCCAGCTCACTCGACAGGGGGGACACTGAAGCTTTCTTT. The chain carries TRBV18 and TRBJ1-1, with 9 nucleotides matching TRBD1. Unmatched junction bases numbered 3, after V lost 4 bases and J lost 3 bases. The CDR3 is 14 amino acids. The germline V gene has CDR1 KGHSH and CDR2 LQKENI. Based on the CDR3 plus reference TRBV18 and TRBJ1-1, the full variable domain is NAGVMQNPRHLVRRRGQEARLRCSPMKGHSHVYWYRQLPEEGLKFMVYLQKENIIDESGMPKERFSAEFPKEGPSILRIQQVVRGDSAAYFCASSLDRGDTEAFFGQGTRLTVV.

The V gene is TRBV4-3, the J gene TRBJ2-3; 8 positions match TRBD2. J gave up 10 bases and V 3 bases, and 9 bases lay outside the gene matches. The CDR3 is 14 amino acids. CDR1 LGHNA and CDR2 YSLEER come from the germline V gene. The CDR3 coding sequence is TGCGCCAGCAGCCAGGTTCGGGGGGGAAGTTCGCAGTATTTT. It codes for CASSQVRGGSSQYF.

The chain carries TRBV4-1 and TRBJ2-6; D is undetermined. The CDR3 contains 17 residues. Trimming removed 1 base at V and 0 bases at J, with 10 bases between. The germline V gene encodes CDR1 MGHRA and CDR2 YSYEKL. The DNA of the CDR3 is TGCGCCAGCAGCCAAGCCCCACAGAGCTCTGGGGCCAACGTCCTGACTTTC. Its protein is CASSQAPQSSGANVLTF.

This clone occurred a few times. V is TRBV6-5 and J is TRBJ2-7; the match to TRBD2 covers 7 bases. Germline-derived CDR1 and CDR2 are MNHEY and SVGAGI. The ends lost 6 bases at V and 4 bases at J; junction bases unmatched: 12. CDR3 length: 15 amino acids. The CDR3 loop reads CASSVSIGGRYEQYF. Written as DNA, the CDR3 is TGTGCCAGCAGCGTCTCAATCGGGGGGAGATACGAGCAGTACTTC.

This clone was found once. The chain links TRBV7-9 to TRBJ2-7, with D tentatively TRBD2 (5 bases). Germline V gene sequence: CDR1 SEHNR, CDR2 FQNEAQ (reference sequence). The CDR3 runs 12 residues. V lost 5 bases and J lost 3, with 8 bases in between. In DNA, the CDR3 is TGTGCCAGCAGCCGCGAGGGCTACGAGCAGTACTTC. Its translation: CASSREGYEQYF.

The chain employs TRBV7-2 and TRBJ2-1, with 9 nucleotides matching TRBD2. Trimming removed 10 bases from V and 6 bases from J; junction bases left unmatched: 13. Germline lookup yields CDR1 SGHTA and CDR2 FQGNSA. This CDR3 is built from 15 residues. Here the CDR3 DNA reads TGTGCCACAAGTGGCGGGAGGGCCCCCAGCAATGAGCAGTTCTTC. It translates to CATSGGRAPSNEQFF.

The J gene is TRBJ2-5, the V gene TRBV29-1, with 8 bases lining up with TRBD2. V lost 4 bases to trimming and J lost 1 base; unmatched junction nucleotides: 8. Germline V CDR1 and CDR2: SQVTM, ANQGSEA. The CDR3 totals 15 residues. The CDR3 loop reads CSVGSRAGVQETQYF. The CDR3 bases are TGCAGCGTTGGGAGTAGAGCGGGGGTCCAAGAGACCCAGTACTTC.

The chain links TRBV9 to TRBJ2-7; the match to TRBD2 covers 9 bases. Germline trimming cut 0 bases from V and 5 bases from J; bases unmatched to any gene: 6. The CDR3 runs to 15 residues. Germline V CDR1 and CDR2: SGDLS, YYNGEE. DNA of the CDR3: TGTGCCAGCAGCGTAGGGGATAGCGGGAGAAACGAGCAGTACTTC. Protein sequence: CASSVGDSGRNEQYF.

This clone appeared a single time. The chain employs TRBV18 and TRBJ1-5, with a weak D call TRBD1 (6 bases). Germline V CDR1 and CDR2: KGHSH, LQKENI. V shed 3 bases and J shed 1 base, with 10 bases lying between them. This CDR3 region has 15 residues. CDR3 sequence: CASSPSQGSNQPQHF. CDR3 nucleotides: TGTGCCAGCTCACCGAGTCAGGGGAGCAATCAGCCCCAGCATTTT.

This chain links TRBV5-1 with TRBJ2-5, with D possibly being TRBD2 (6 bases). The germline V gene has CDR1 SGHRS and CDR2 YFSETQ. This CDR3 is 16 amino acids long. Trimming removed 3 bases from V and 5 bases from J, with 20 bases in between. The CDR3 loop is CASSSPSMAGWETQYF. The CDR3 region has the DNA TGCGCCAGCAGCTCCCCAAGTATGGCGGGGTGGGAGACCCAGTACTTC.

V and J are TRBV6-4 and TRBJ2-3, with a tentative D call TRBD2 (7 bases). Per germline, CDR1 MRHNA and CDR2 SNTAGT. The CDR3 extends over 14 amino acids. The V gene lost 3 bases and the J gene lost 4 bases, with 11 bases spanning the gap. The DNA of the CDR3 is TGTGCCAGCAGTGAATCGGGGGGCGCAGATACGCAGTATTTT. Translating it yields CASSESGGADTQYF.